This T cell receptor (beta chain) came from a study of blood T cell dynamics during melanoma immunotherapy. Regarding this clone: Its specificity is unknown.

Described time point: pre-treatment baseline. The germline V and J ends were trimmed by 6 bases and 2 bases, with 12 bases remaining between them. This CDR3 is built from 14 residues. The germline V gene has CDR1 SGHTS and CDR2 YDEGEE. DNA loading was fixed at 350 ng for all bulk PBMC samples. Some clones are missing from TCRdb's copy, which holds only in-frame ones; the method was immunoSEQ multiplex PCR. The sample consists of about 20,000 clones, around nine tenths of them appearing once. Whole-study findings and limits: At W3, later disease-control patients showed bifurcated PBMC repertoire changes, unlike progressors.

The V call is TRBV5-8, the J call TRBJ1-5, with D maybe TRBD1 (5 bases). This sequence was found in a human donor with melanoma. The source material was blood, sampled from a patient treated with checkpoint blockade. The CDR3 DNA reads as TGTGCCAGCAAGGGGCCACTCGGCAATCAGCCCCAGCATTTT. It specifies CASKGPLGNQPQHF.